This T cell receptor beta chain was identified in a study of radiotherapy plus CTLA-4 blockade in lung cancer. Study-wide context: Objective responses were documented in 15% to 20% of patients, with disease control in roughly 30%.

Regarding this clone: Antigen: not known.

Germline loops: CDR1 MNHEY, CDR2 SMNVEV (reference sequence). The CDR3 loop spans 13 amino acids. Between the trimmed V and J ends, which lost 1 base and 5 bases, there was a span of 8 bases. Clones were read by immunoSEQ multiplex PCR, and TCRdb kept only the in-frame ones, dropping some. The sample contains approximately 35,000 clones, more than 70% of which appear only once. General study points: The study found tumor-derived TCR clones expanded in blood after radiotherapy plus ipilimumab.

This TCR was recovered from a human donor with non-small cell lung cancer who had stable disease on radiotherapy plus ipilimumab. The sequencing used peripheral blood, collected from a patient treated with radiotherapy plus ipilimumab. V usage is TRBV27 and J usage is TRBJ1-1; unclear D gene. The CDR3 is CASSLYHGTEAFF. Written as DNA, the CDR3 is TGTGCCAGCAGTTTATATCACGGGACTGAAGCTTTCTTT.